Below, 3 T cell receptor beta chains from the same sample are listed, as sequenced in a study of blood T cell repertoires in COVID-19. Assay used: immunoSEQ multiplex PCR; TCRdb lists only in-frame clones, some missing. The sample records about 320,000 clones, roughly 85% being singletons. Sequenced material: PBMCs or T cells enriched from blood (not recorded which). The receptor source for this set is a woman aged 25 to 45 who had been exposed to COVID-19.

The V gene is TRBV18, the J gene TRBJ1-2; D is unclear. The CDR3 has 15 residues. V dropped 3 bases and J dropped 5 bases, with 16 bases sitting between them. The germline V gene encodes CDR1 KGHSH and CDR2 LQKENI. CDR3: CASSPSQVTAYGYTF. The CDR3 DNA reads TGTGCCAGCTCACCCTCTCAGGTAACGGCGTATGGCTACACCTTC.

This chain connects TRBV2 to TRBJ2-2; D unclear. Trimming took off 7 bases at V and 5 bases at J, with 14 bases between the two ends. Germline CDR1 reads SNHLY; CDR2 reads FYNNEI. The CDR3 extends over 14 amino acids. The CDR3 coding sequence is TGTGCCAGCAAGGCGGATTTCCGTACCGGGGAGCTGTTTTTT. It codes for CASKADFRTGELFF.

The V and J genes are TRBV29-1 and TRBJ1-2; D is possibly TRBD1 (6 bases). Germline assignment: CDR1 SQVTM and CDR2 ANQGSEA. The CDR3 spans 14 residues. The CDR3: CSHSGGQGIYGYTF. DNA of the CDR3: TGCTCTCACTCGGGGGGACAAGGGATCTATGGCTACACCTTC.